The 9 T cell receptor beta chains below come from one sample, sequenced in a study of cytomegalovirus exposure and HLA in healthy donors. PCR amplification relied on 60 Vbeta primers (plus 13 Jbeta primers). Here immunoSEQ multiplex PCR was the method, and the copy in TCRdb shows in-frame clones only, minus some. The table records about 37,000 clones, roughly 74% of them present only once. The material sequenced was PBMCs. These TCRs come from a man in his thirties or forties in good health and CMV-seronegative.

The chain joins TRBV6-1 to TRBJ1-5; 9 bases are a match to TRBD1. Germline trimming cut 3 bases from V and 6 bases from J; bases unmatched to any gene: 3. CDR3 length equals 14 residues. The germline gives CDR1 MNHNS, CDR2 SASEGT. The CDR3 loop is CASSDDRGSQPQHF. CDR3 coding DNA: TGTGCCAGCAGTGACGACAGGGGGTCTCAGCCCCAGCATTTT.

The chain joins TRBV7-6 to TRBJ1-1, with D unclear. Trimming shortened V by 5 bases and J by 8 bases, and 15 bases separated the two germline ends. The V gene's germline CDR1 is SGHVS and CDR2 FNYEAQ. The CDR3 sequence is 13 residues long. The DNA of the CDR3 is TGTGCCAGCAGCACCCAAACATACGCCGAAGCTTTCTTT. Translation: CASSTQTYAEAFF.

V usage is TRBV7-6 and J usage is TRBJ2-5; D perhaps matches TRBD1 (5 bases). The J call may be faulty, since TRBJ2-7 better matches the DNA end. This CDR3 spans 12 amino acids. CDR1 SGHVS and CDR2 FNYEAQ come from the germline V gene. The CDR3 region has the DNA TGTGCCAGCAGCTTGTCAGGGTACGAGCAGTACTTC. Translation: CASSLSGYEQYF.

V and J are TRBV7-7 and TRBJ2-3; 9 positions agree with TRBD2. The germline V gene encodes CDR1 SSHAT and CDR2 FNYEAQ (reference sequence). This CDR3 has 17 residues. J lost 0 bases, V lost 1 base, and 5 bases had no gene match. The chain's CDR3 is CASSLGFAGGSTDTQYF. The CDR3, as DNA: TGTGCCAGCAGCTTAGGATTTGCGGGGGGGAGCACAGATACGCAGTATTTT.

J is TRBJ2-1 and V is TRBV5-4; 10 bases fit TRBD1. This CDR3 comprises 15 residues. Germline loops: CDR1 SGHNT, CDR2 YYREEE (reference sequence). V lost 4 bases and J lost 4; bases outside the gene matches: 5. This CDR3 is CASSPDRGLYNEQFF. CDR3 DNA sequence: TGTGCCAGCAGCCCCGACAGGGGGCTGTACAATGAGCAGTTCTTC.

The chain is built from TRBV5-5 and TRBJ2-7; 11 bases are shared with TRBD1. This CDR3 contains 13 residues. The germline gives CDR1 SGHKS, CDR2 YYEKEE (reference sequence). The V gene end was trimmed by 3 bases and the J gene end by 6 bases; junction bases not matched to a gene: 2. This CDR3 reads CASSWTGGGEQYF. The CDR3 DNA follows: TGTGCCAGCAGCTGGACAGGGGGCGGCGAGCAGTACTTC.

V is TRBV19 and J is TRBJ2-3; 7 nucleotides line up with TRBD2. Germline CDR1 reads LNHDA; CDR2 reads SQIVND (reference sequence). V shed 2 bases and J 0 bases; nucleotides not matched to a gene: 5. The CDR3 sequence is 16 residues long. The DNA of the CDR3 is TGTGCCAGTAGTATACTAGCGGCAGCTAGCACAGATACGCAGTATTTT. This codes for CASSILAAASTDTQYF.

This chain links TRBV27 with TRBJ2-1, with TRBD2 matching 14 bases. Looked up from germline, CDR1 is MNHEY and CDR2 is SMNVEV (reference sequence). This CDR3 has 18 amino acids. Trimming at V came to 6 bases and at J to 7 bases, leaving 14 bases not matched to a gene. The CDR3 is CASSSFNGTSGSYNEQFF. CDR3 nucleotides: TGTGCCAGCAGCTCCTTTAATGGGACTAGCGGGAGTTATAATGAGCAGTTCTTC.

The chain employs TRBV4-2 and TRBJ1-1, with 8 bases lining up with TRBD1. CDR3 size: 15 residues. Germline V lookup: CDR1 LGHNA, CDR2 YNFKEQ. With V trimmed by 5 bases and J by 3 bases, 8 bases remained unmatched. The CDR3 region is CASSLKQGGDTEAFF. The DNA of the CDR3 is TGTGCCAGCAGCTTAAAACAGGGGGGTGACACTGAAGCTTTCTTT.